A selection of T cell receptor beta chains follows, all from one sample in a study of Graves' ophthalmopathy and Graves' hyperthyroidism. TCRdb re-analysed the multiplex PCR reads in MiXCR, keeping a single row per CDR3 protein. The sample contains around 400,000 distinct CDR3 sequences, around a fifth of which appear only once. The source material was peripheral blood. These receptors came from a woman aged 18-29 years with stable Graves' hyperthyroidism. The CDR3 runs from the conserved cysteine through the conserved F or W. The order of the fields is D gene, V gene, J gene, clone size, CDR3 length, CDR3 protein, CDR3 DNA. A D gene is named only where the DNA matches it firmly. Only some rows state a clone size, as once, few, many or a class for expanded clones.

>TRBD1|TRBV27|TRBJ1-1|many|14
CASNPTGGLTEAFF
TGTGCCAGCAACCCGACAGGGGGCCTCACTGAAGCTTTCTTT
>-|TRBV30|TRBJ1-5|many|14
CAWSVRGYNQPQHF
TGTGCCTGGAGTGTACGGGGATACAATCAGCCCCAGCATTTT
>-|TRBV11-3|TRBJ2-5|many|14
CASSSEGVIETQYF
TGTGCCAGCAGCTCAGAGGGGGTGATAGAGACCCAGTACTTC
>TRBD1|TRBV6-1|TRBJ2-7|many|16
CASSSQGQPKPYEQYF
TGTGCCAGCAGTAGCCAGGGACAGCCAAAACCTTACGAGCAGTACTTC
>TRBD2|TRBV20-1|TRBJ2-2|many|17
CSASPTSGRANTGELFF
TGCAGTGCTAGCCCGACTAGCGGGAGGGCGAACACCGGGGAGCTGTTTTTT
>-|TRBV7-2|TRBJ1-3|many|14
CASSLRTSGNTIYF
TGTGCCAGCAGCTTACGCACCTCTGGAAACACCATATATTTT
>-|TRBV6-2/TRBV6-3|TRBJ2-5|many|11
CAALSRETQYF
TGTGCCGCGCTCTCCCGGGAGACCCAGTACTTC
>TRBD1|TRBV5-1|TRBJ2-2|few|16
CAGSLGTGANTGELFF
TGCGCCGGCAGCTTGGGGACAGGGGCAAACACCGGGGAGCTGTTTTTT
>-|TRBV3-1|TRBJ1-5|many|15
CASSPGRADNQPQHF
TGTGCCAGCAGCCCCGGACGGGCGGATAATCAGCCCCAGCATTTT
>-|TRBV5-1|TRBJ2-7|few|13
CASSLVRNHEQYF
TGCGCCAGCAGCTTGGTTAGGAACCACGAGCAGTACTTC
>TRBD2|TRBV2|TRBJ2-5|many|16
CASSEGASGRGETQYF
TGTGCCAGCAGTGAAGGCGCTAGCGGTAGGGGAGAGACCCAGTACTTC
>TRBD2|TRBV2|TRBJ2-5|many|14
CASSEGEGQETQYF
TGTGCCAGCAGTGAAGGGGAGGGCCAAGAGACCCAGTACTTC
>TRBD2|TRBV11-1|TRBJ2-7|many|13
CASSAGTTYEQYF
TGTGCCAGCAGCGCCGGGACTACCTACGAGCAGTACTTC
>-|TRBV6-1|TRBJ2-7|few|14
CARPPEGSSYEQYF
TGTGCCAGACCCCCCGAAGGTAGCTCCTACGAGCAGTACTTC
>-|TRBV28|TRBJ2-2|many|13
CASSLAYTGELFF
TGTGCCAGCAGTCTAGCTTACACCGGGGAGCTGTTTTTT
>-|TRBV30|TRBJ1-1|many|11
CAWSVREGAFF
TGTGCCTGGAGTGTACGGGAGGGAGCTTTCTTT
>TRBD1|TRBV12-3/TRBV12-4|TRBJ1-5|once|14
CASSWGQARQPQHF
TGTGCCAGCAGTTGGGGACAGGCCCGTCAGCCCCAGCATTTT
>-|TRBV6-5|TRBJ1-2|many|13
CASKRGRDYGYTF
TGTGCCAGCAAGAGAGGGCGGGACTATGGCTACACCTTC
>-|TRBV11-2|TRBJ2-7|-|15
CASSWGRGSPYEQYF
TGTGCCAGCAGCTGGGGACGAGGGTCTCCCTACGAGCAGTACTTC
>TRBD2|TRBV11-2|TRBJ2-5|few|13
CASNLAGGETQYF
TGTGCCAGCAACCTAGCGGGGGGGGAGACCCAGTACTTC
>-|TRBV29-1|TRBJ1-2|many|14
CSVPGDGANYGYTF
TGCAGCGTCCCAGGTGACGGAGCTAACTATGGCTACACCTTC